Sequencing of this T cell receptor (beta chain) was carried out in a study of blood T cell repertoires in COVID-19. Study-level information: The United States, Italy and Spain provided the acute and convalescent COVID-19 samples.

This table comes from immunoSEQ multiplex PCR, and its TCRdb copy is limited to in-frame clones, with some not included. This sample yields about 200,000 clones, of which 80% are seen a single time; 6.5% to 9% belongs to the top ten. The CDR3 length is 14 residues. The trim removed 7 bases at V and 6 bases at J, leaving 6 bases unmatched. The germline V gene has CDR1 SGHAT and CDR2 FQNNGV. The specimen sequenced was PBMCs or T cells enriched from blood (not recorded which). The rearrangement uses TRBV11-2 and TRBJ2-1; 10 nucleotides agree with TRBD2. The sequence was collected from a woman in her thirties or forties with acute COVID-19. CDR3 amino acids: CASNGAGGPNEQFF. The CDR3 nucleotides read TGTGCCAGCAATGGAGCGGGAGGGCCCAATGAGCAGTTCTTC. The entire variable domain, with the rest obtained from reference TRBV11-2 and TRBJ2-1, is as follows: EAGVAQSPRYKIIEKRQSVAFWCNPISGHATLYWYQQILGQGPKLLIQFQNNGVVDDSQLPKDRFSAERLKGVDSTLKIQPAKLEDSAVYLCASNGAGGPNEQFFGPGTRLTVL.